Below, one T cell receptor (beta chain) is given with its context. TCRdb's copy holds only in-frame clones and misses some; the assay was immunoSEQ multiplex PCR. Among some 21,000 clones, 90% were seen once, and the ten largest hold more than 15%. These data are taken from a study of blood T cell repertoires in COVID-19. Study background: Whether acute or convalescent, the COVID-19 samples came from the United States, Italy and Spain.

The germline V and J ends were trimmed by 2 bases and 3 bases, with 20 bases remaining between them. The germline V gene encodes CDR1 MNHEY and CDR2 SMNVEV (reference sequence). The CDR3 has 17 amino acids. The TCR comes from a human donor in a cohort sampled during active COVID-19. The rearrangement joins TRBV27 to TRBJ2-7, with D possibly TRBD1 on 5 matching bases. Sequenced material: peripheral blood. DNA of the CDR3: TGTGCCAGCAGTTTAGTGGGGTGGGGCAGCCAAGGCTACGAGCAGTACTTC. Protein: CASSLVGWGSQGYEQYF.